These 27 T cell receptor beta chains were sequenced from one sample in a study of beta chain features in type 1 diabetes. Sequencing targeted expressed TCRB transcripts, as all isolated RNA had been reverse transcribed. Only in-frame clones appear in the TCRdb table, and some are missing; sequencing was by immunoSEQ multiplex PCR. The sample contains 300,000 to 400,000 clones, about 10% of which appear only once. Findings and limits, study-wide: When Type 1 diabetes patients were examined, their TCRB CDR3s proved moderately but significantly shorter in all four CD4+ subsets.

These TCRs are of unknown antigen specificity. Sequenced input: central memory CD4+ T cells from blood. All receptors come from a young man with type 1 diabetes.

This clone has more than one count but fewer than ten. This chain uses TRBV6-5 with TRBJ2-1; 11 bases agree with TRBD1. The CDR3 loop spans 15 amino acids. CDR1 MNHEY and CDR2 SVGAGI come from the germline V gene. Trimming removed 7 bases from V and 8 bases from J; junction bases left unmatched: 10. Written as DNA, the CDR3 is TGTGCCAGCATCCGAACCGGGACAGGGGGATATGAGCAGTTCTTC. It translates to CASIRTGTGGYEQFF.

This clone has just a few counts. V usage is TRBV6-5 and J usage is TRBJ2-7, with a possible D match to TRBD1 (5 bases). Germline assignment: CDR1 MNHEY and CDR2 SVGAGI. V was shortened by 6 bases and J by 3 bases, with 18 bases between the two germline ends. The CDR3 has 15 residues. The CDR3 nucleotides are TGTGCCAGCAGCATTCAGGGCTCCGGATTCTACGAGCAGTACTTC. Residues: CASSIQGSGFYEQYF.

The genes are TRBV5-6 and TRBJ1-3; weak D call: TRBD1 (5 bases). Germline V gene lookup returns CDR1 SGHDT and CDR2 YYEEEE. The CDR3 totals 15 residues. Trimming took 4 bases from V and 0 from J, leaving 11 bases between them. CDR3 DNA: TGTGCCAGCAGCCTCCCAGGGAACTCTGGAAACACCATATATTTT. Translation: CASSLPGNSGNTIYF.

This clone came up a few times. The J gene is TRBJ2-7, the V gene TRBV7-2, with D possibly matching TRBD1 (7 bases). CDR3 length: 15 amino acids. Germline V CDR1 and CDR2: SGHTA, FQGNSA. Trimming cost V 2 bases and J 3 bases, with 14 bases left between them. This CDR3 is CASSLRGQGGYEQYF. The CDR3 DNA reads as TGTGCCAGCAGCTTAAGGGGCCAGGGGGGCTACGAGCAGTACTTC. Supplemented by reference TRBV7-2 and TRBJ2-7, the full variable domain reads GAGVSQSPSNKVTEKGKDVELRCDPISGHTALYWYRQSLGQGLEFLIYFQGNSAPDKSGLPSDRFSAERTGGSVSTLTIQRTQQEDSAVYLCASSLRGQGGYEQYFGPGTRLTVT.

J is TRBJ2-7 and V is TRBV28, with TRBD1 identical over 11 bases. The CDR3 extends over 16 amino acids. CDR1 is MDHEN, CDR2 SYDVKM, per germline. Trimming at V came to 5 bases and at J to 4 bases, leaving 10 bases not matched to a gene. CDR3 sequence (DNA): TGTGCCAGCAGTAGCCCCGGGACAGGGGGGAAATACGAGCAGTACTTC. Amino acid sequence: CASSSPGTGGKYEQYF. Full variable domain (remainder filled in from reference TRBV28 and TRBJ2-7): DVKVTQSSRYLVKRTGEKVFLECVQDMDHENMFWYRQDPGLGLRLIYFSYDVKMKEKGDIPEGYSVSREKKERFSLILESASTNQTSMYLCASSSPGTGGKYEQYFGPGTRLTVT.

This clone has just a few counts. The rearrangement joins TRBV7-2 to TRBJ2-7, with D tentatively TRBD2 (7 bases). The CDR3 consists of 16 residues. V lost 4 bases to trimming and J lost 8 bases, with 24 bases between them. From germline, CDR1 is SGHTA and CDR2 FQGNSA. The CDR3, as DNA: TGTGCCAGCAGCTCCAAGAGGGGGGGAGGTTATACCCAGCAGTACTTC. This translates into CASSSKRGGGYTQQYF.

CDR3 in amino acids: CASSPNTGTQETQYF. The CDR3 nucleotides read TGTGCCAGCAGCCCAAATACGGGAACCCAAGAGACCCAGTACTTC. The chain employs TRBV9 and TRBJ2-5; a weak D match, TRBD2 (5 bases). The V gene lost 4 bases and the J gene lost 1 base, with 14 bases spanning the gap. CDR3 length: 15 residues. CDR1 and CDR2 (germline): SGDLS, YYNGEE.

The chain links TRBV5-4 to TRBJ2-7; 10 bases agree with TRBD1. V was clipped by 5 bases and J by 2 bases; unmatched bases: 4. The germline gives CDR1 SGHNT, CDR2 YYREEE (reference sequence). The CDR3 totals 14 residues. CDR3 loop: CASRPGTGAYEQYF. The CDR3 nucleotides are TGTGCCAGCAGACCCGGGACAGGGGCCTACGAGCAGTACTTC.

Details on this clone: Other DNA sequences in this specimen translate into the identical CDR3. V and J are TRBV5-1 and TRBJ2-1; possible D gene TRBD2, 5 bases. Between the trimmed V and J ends, which lost 2 bases and 5 bases, there was a span of 11 bases. CDR1 is SGHRS, CDR2 YFSETQ, per germline. This CDR3 contains 14 residues. CDR3 loop: CASSFLAGNNEQFF. As DNA, the CDR3 is TGCGCCAGCAGCTTTTTGGCCGGGAACAATGAGCAGTTCTTC.

This clone was seen a few times. This chain connects TRBV5-1 to TRBJ2-5; perhaps TRBD1 as D (5 bases). CDR3 length equals 15 residues. The V gene's germline CDR1 is SGHRS and CDR2 YFSETQ. The V end was cut by 4 bases, the J end by 0 bases, with 13 bases between. The DNA of the CDR3 is TGCGCCAGCAGCCAACAAACAGGCAACCAAGAGACCCAGTACTTC. Its translation is CASSQQTGNQETQYF.

The chain links TRBV5-4 to TRBJ2-3; 8 bases align to TRBD2. Germline assignment: CDR1 SGHNT and CDR2 YYREEE (reference sequence). There are 15 residues in the CDR3. With V trimmed by 4 bases and J by 2 bases, 6 bases remained unmatched. The CDR3 bases are TGTGCCAGCAGCGGGGGACTAGGCCCCACAGATACGCAGTATTTT. This codes for CASSGGLGPTDTQYF.

This clone was seen ten or more times. The chain recombines TRBV28 with TRBJ2-2, with D possibly being TRBD2 (6 bases). The V end lost 3 bases, the J end lost 5 bases, and 13 bases lay between the germline ends. This CDR3 region has 15 residues. From germline, CDR1 is MDHEN and CDR2 SYDVKM. The CDR3 nucleotides are TGTGCCAGCAGTTTTCATGGGGCGGGAACCGGGGAGCTGTTTTTT. Amino acids: CASSFHGAGTGELFF.

This clone has more than one count but fewer than ten. The chain combines TRBV2 with TRBJ2-7; 9 bases are a match to TRBD1. J gave up 3 bases and V 6 bases, and 12 bases lay outside the gene matches. Germline V gene lookup returns CDR1 SNHLY and CDR2 FYNNEI. The length of the CDR3 is 16 residues. The CDR3 sequence is CASRKLPGQGGYEQYF. In nucleotides, the CDR3 is TGTGCCAGCAGGAAGCTGCCGGGACAGGGTGGCTACGAGCAGTACTTC.

This clone was seen only a few times. The genes are TRBV10-3 and TRBJ2-6; unclear D gene. The CDR3 contains 13 residues. The V end lost 3 bases, the J end lost 2 bases, and 2 bases lay between the germline ends. The V gene's germline CDR1 is ENHRY and CDR2 SYGVKD. The CDR3 loop is CAISDTGANVLTF. For the CDR3, the DNA is TGTGCCATCAGTGATACTGGGGCCAACGTCCTGACTTTC.

There are a few counts of this clone. J is TRBJ2-7 and V is TRBV9; D uncertain. From germline, CDR1 is SGDLS and CDR2 YYNGEE. Trimming took off 0 bases at V and 3 bases at J, with 13 bases between the two ends. The CDR3 has 15 amino acids. The CDR3 loop reads CASSVGGYPFYEQYF. CDR3 sequence (DNA): TGTGCCAGCAGCGTAGGCGGATACCCCTTCTACGAGCAGTACTTC.

This clone was seen more than once but under ten times. This chain joins TRBV19 and TRBJ1-4; the match to TRBD1 covers 7 bases. Germline loops: CDR1 LNHDA, CDR2 SQIVND (reference sequence). There are 16 residues in the CDR3. The junction had 6 bases not matched to a gene; V was cut back by 5 bases and J by 0 bases. This chain's CDR3 is CASSPGTAPTNEKLFF. The CDR3 bases are TGTGCCAGTAGTCCCGGGACAGCCCCAACTAATGAAAAACTGTTTTTT.

This clone was seen only a few times. J is TRBJ2-1 and V is TRBV5-1, with 8 nucleotides matching TRBD1. The CDR3 runs 16 residues. V lost 0 bases, J lost 4 bases, and 6 bases stayed unmatched. Germline V gene sequence: CDR1 SGHRS, CDR2 YFSETQ. Here the CDR3 DNA reads TGCGCCAGCAGCTTGGCCCTCGGGACAGGTTACAATGAGCAGTTCTTC. Residues: CASSLALGTGYNEQFF.

The chain links TRBV29-1 to TRBJ2-3, with 8 positions matching TRBD2. Per the germline V gene, CDR1 is SQVTM and CDR2 is ANQGSEA. The CDR3 has 12 residues. J gave up 1 base and V 6 bases, and 0 bases lay outside the gene matches. The CDR3 region is CSVTSGTDTQYF. The CDR3 coding sequence is TGCAGCGTGACTAGCGGCACAGATACGCAGTATTTT.

This clone has a handful of counts. The gene calls are TRBV6-6 and TRBJ2-5; D possibly matches TRBD1 or TRBD2 (5 bases each). The CDR3 has 12 amino acids. V was trimmed by 5 bases and J by 7 bases, leaving 11 bases between them. In germline, CDR1 is MNHNY, CDR2 SVGAGI (reference sequence). The CDR3 sequence: CASSRDPGTQYF. CDR3 DNA: TGTGCCAGCAGTCGGGACCCGGGGACCCAGTACTTC.

This clone has more than one count but fewer than ten. The chain uses TRBV4-1 and TRBJ1-1; D may be TRBD1 (5 bases). The CDR3 runs 15 residues. Per germline, CDR1 MGHRA and CDR2 YSYEKL. The ends were cut back, 1 base at V and 1 base at J, with 10 bases in the middle. The CDR3 protein is CASSQAGTANTEAFF. In DNA, the CDR3 is TGCGCCAGCAGCCAAGCAGGGACTGCGAACACTGAAGCTTTCTTT.

This clone came up a few times. Distinct nucleotide sequences in the sample also encode this CDR3. The gene calls are TRBV7-8 and TRBJ1-5; D remains unclear. Trimming shortened V by 1 base and J by 1 base, and 2 bases separated the two germline ends. Germline CDR1 reads SGHVS; CDR2 reads FQNEAQ. The CDR3 covers 13 residues. CDR3 residues: CASSLESNQPQHF. CDR3 bases: TGTGCCAGCAGCTTAGAGAGCAATCAGCCCCAGCATTTT.

The rearrangement links TRBV4-3 to TRBJ2-1; 11 bases are a match to TRBD2. CDR1 and CDR2 from the germline V gene are LGHNA and YSLEER. Trimming took 1 base from V and 2 from J; bases not matched to a gene: 4. This CDR3 has 17 residues. The CDR3 DNA is TGCGCCAGCAGCCAAGGTGAGACTAGCGGGACCTACAATGAGCAGTTCTTC. Residues: CASSQGETSGTYNEQFF.

The CDR3 coding sequence is TGTGCCAGCAGTTGGACAGGGGGCGGTGGAAATGAGCAGTTCTTC. The encoded protein is CASSWTGGGGNEQFF. The chain recombines TRBV6-5 with TRBJ2-1; 11 nucleotides match TRBD1. Germline V gene sequence: CDR1 MNHEY, CDR2 SVGAGI. The junction had 6 bases not matched to a gene; V was cut back by 4 bases and J by 7 bases. There are 15 residues in the CDR3.

The chain combines TRBV6-1 with TRBJ1-3; unclear D gene. Germline-derived CDR1 and CDR2 are MNHNS and SASEGT. The CDR3 loop spans 14 amino acids. With 7 bases removed from V and 0 bases from J, the gap between germline ends came to 10 bases. The CDR3, as DNA: TGTGCCAGCAACCGGGAACACTCTGGAAACACCATATATTTT. Its protein is CASNREHSGNTIYF.

A few counts support this clone. The V and J genes are TRBV11-3 and TRBJ2-2; tentative D call: TRBD2 (5 bases). The CDR3 totals 16 residues. V lost 1 base, J lost 4 bases, and 13 bases lay in between. Looked up from germline, CDR1 is SGHNT and CDR2 is YENEEA. The CDR3 region is CASSLALRRGTGELFF. Here the CDR3 DNA reads TGTGCCAGCAGCTTAGCCCTCCGTCGGGGCACCGGGGAGCTGTTTTTT. Supplemented by reference TRBV11-3 and TRBJ2-2, the full variable domain reads EAGVVQSPRYKIIEKKQPVAFWCNPISGHNTLYWYLQNLGQGPELLIRYENEEAVDDSQLPKDRFSAERLKGVDSTLKIQPAELGDSAVYLCASSLALRRGTGELFFGEGSRLTVL.

The chain has TRBV6-6 and TRBJ1-2; D gene uncertain. CDR1 MNHNY and CDR2 SVGAGI come from the germline V gene (reference sequence). The CDR3 covers 13 residues. With 6 bases removed from V and 3 bases from J, the gap between germline ends came to 11 bases. CDR3 DNA: TGTGCCAGCAGCCCGAACAGAGACTATGGCTACACCTTC. This gives the protein CASSPNRDYGYTF.

In this sample, this clone turned up many times. The chain employs TRBV5-1 and TRBJ1-1, with a tentative D call TRBD1 (6 bases). Germline CDR1 reads SGHRS; CDR2 reads YFSETQ. The CDR3 has 14 residues. Trimming left V 4 bases short and J 1 base short, with 11 bases between. The CDR3 nucleotides are TGCGCCAGCAGCCTTGGGACAACGAACACTGAAGCTTTCTTT. Translating it yields CASSLGTTNTEAFF.